Below, one TCR beta chain is given with its context. As yet, its antigen is unknown. The data are from a study of a mutant IDH1 vaccine in newly diagnosed glioma. Per germline, CDR1 SGHDT and CDR2 YYEEEE. The CDR3 length is 13 residues. General study results and limits: Detectable vaccine-induced immune responses arose in roughly 93% of patients.

Here immunoSEQ multiplex PCR was the method, and the copy in TCRdb shows in-frame clones only, minus some. The table shows about 24,000 clones, with about 89% occurring only once. Indicated time point: baseline, week 1 (first vaccination visit). Indicated treatment: pre-vaccination baseline after standard-of-care therapy. J is TRBJ2-5 and V is TRBV5-6; no definite D call. The DNA matches TRBJ2-7 better at its end, which makes the J call doubtful. The input for sequencing was PBMCs, taken from a glioma patient treated with radiotherapy, temozolomide or both. The receptor was derived from a man younger than 40 with glioma. The CDR3 nucleotides are TGTGCCAGCAGCTTGGAAGAGATCTACGAGCAGTACTTC. Its protein is CASSLEEIYEQYF.